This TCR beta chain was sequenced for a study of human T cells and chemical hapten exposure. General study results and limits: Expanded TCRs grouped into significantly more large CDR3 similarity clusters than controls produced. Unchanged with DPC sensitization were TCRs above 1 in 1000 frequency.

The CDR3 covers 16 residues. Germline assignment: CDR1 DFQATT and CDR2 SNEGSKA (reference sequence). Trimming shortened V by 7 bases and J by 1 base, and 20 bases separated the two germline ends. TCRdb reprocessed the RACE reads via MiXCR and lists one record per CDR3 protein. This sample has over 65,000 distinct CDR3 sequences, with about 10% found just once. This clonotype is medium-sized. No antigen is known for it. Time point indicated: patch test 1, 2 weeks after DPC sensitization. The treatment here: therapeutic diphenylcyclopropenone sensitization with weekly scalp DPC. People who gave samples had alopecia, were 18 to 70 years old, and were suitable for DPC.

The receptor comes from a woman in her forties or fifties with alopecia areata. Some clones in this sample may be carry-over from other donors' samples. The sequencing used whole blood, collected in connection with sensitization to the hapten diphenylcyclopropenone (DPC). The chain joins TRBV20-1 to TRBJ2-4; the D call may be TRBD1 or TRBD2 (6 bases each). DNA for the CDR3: TGCAGTGGGATCAAGGGGGGCCTAGCGGCCAAAAACATTCAGTACTTC. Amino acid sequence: CSGIKGGLAAKNIQYF.